This T cell receptor beta chain appears in the sequencing data of a study of OX40 agonist ivuxolimab in advanced cancers. Study-wide background: Cohort: 80% to 90% men, mean age approximately 66, aged about 23 to 80. Three patients got partial responses; one had hepatocellular carcinoma and two had cutaneous melanoma.

The CDR3 sequence is 15 residues long. Trimming left V 2 bases short and J 4 bases short, with 14 bases between. Germline lookup yields CDR1 MNHNS and CDR2 SASEGT. Repertoires were generated with immunoSEQ multiplex PCR, while TCRdb's copy carries only in-frame clones and drops some. The table includes fewer than 30,000 clones, approximately 80% detected once. This clone was observed a handful of times. As yet, its antigen is unknown. Exclusion applied to patients with autoimmune disease history or systemic immunosuppression. Study-level findings and limits: With doses of 0.1 to 3.0 mg/kg, CD4+ and CD8+ blood T cells had undergone clonal expansion by week 6.

V and J are TRBV6-1 and TRBJ1-1, with D perhaps TRBD1 (6 bases). This clonotype was sampled from an adult with an advanced solid tumor such as melanoma, head and neck, liver or kidney cancer. Sample: CD4+ or CD8+ T cells sorted from blood, taken in a trial of the OX40 agonist ivuxolimab. The CDR3: CASSEWGGGGTEAFF. CDR3 nucleotides: TGTGCCAGCAGTGAATGGGGAGGGGGGGGCACTGAAGCTTTCTTT.